The clone carrying this T cell receptor (beta chain) was found a few times. Random hexamers were used to reverse transcribe about 0.45 to 1 ug of RNA. MiXCR, run by TCRdb on the immunoSEQ multiplex PCR reads, gives a single entry per CDR3 protein. Among roughly 190,000 distinct CDR3 sequences listed, approximately 95% were seen once. V gave up 3 bases and J gave up 1 base, with 9 bases separating them. The CDR3 length is 14 residues. Germline lookup yields CDR1 MNHEY and CDR2 SMNVEV (reference sequence). The entry originates in a study of CD8 T cells in Susac syndrome. J is TRBJ1-1 and V is TRBV27; no reliable D call. The sample consisted of CD8+ T cells from PBMCs. The receptor was isolated from a human donor with Susac syndrome. CDR3 sequence: CASSLVGSNTEAFF. Here the CDR3 DNA reads TGTGCCAGCAGTTTGGTAGGGTCGAACACTGAAGCTTTCTTT.